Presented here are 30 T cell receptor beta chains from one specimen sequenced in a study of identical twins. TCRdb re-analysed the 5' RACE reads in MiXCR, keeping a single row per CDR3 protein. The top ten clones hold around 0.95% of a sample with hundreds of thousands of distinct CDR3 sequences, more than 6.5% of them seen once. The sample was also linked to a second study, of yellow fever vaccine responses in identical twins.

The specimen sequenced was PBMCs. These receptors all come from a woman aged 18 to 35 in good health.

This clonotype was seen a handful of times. CDR3 sequence (DNA): TGTGCCGCCAGGGGGGCTACCTACGAGCAGTACTTC. This gives the protein CAARGATYEQYF. This sequence joins TRBV30 and TRBJ2-7; tentative D call: TRBD1 (7 bases). Germline V lookup: CDR1 GTSNPN, CDR2 SVGIG (reference sequence). This CDR3 is built from 12 residues. Trimming pared 8 bases from V and 2 bases from J, leaving 13 bases between. The entire variable domain, with the rest obtained from reference TRBV30 and TRBJ2-7, is as follows: SQTIHQWPATLVQPVGSPLSLECTVEGTSNPNLYWYRQAAGRGLQLLFYSVGIGQISSEVPQNLSASRPQDRQFILSSKKLLLSDSGFYLCAARGATYEQYFGPGTRLTVT.

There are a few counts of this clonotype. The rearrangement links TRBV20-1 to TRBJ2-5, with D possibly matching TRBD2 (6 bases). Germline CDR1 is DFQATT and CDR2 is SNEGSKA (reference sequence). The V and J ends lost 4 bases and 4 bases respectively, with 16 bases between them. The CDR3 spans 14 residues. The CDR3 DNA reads TGCAGTGCTATGGGGACTCCCTACACAGAGACCCAGTACTTC. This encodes CSAMGTPYTETQYF.

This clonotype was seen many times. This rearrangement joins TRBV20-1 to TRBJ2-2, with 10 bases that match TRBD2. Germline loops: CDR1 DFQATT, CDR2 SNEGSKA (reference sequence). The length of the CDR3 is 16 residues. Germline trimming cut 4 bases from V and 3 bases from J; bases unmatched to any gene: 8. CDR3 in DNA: TGCAGTGCTATCGGACTAGCGGAGGTGTACACCGGGGAGCTGTTTTTT. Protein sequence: CSAIGLAEVYTGELFF.

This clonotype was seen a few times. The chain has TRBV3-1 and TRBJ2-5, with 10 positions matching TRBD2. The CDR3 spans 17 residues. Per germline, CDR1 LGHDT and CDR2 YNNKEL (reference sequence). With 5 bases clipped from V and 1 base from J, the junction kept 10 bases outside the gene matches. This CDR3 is CASSTTAGGPLQETQYF. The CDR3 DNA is TGTGCCAGCAGCACCACAGCGGGGGGGCCCCTCCAAGAGACCCAGTACTTC.

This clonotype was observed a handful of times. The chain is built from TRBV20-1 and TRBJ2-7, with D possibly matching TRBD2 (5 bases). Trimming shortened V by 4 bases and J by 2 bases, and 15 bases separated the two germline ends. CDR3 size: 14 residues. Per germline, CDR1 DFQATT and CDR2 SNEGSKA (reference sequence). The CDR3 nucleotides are TGCAGTGCTACAGCCTACAGCGGAACCTACGAGCAGTACTTC. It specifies CSATAYSGTYEQYF.

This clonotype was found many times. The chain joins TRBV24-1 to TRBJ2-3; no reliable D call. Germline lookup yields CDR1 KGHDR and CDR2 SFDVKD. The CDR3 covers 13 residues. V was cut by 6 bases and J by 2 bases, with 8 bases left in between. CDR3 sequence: CATSLTNTDTQYF. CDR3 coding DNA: TGTGCCACCAGTCTGACGAACACAGATACGCAGTATTTT.

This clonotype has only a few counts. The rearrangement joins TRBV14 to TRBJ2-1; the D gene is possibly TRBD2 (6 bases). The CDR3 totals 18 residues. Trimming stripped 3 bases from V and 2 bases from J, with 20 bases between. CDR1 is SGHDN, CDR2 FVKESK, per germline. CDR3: CASSHAPGLRTPYNEQFF. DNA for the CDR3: TGTGCCAGCAGCCATGCCCCGGGACTCCGAACGCCCTACAATGAGCAGTTCTTC.

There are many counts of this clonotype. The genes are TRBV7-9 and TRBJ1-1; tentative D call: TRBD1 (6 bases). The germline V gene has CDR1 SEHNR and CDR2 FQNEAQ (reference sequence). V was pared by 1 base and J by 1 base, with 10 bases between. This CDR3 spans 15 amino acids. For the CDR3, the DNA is TGTGCCAGCAGCTTAGGAGGGGGGACGAACACTGAAGCTTTCTTT. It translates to CASSLGGGTNTEAFF.

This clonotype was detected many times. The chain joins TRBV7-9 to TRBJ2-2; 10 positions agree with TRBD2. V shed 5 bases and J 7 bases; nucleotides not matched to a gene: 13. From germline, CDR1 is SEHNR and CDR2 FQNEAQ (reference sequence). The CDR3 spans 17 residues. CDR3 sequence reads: CASSRLAGVTSNGELFF. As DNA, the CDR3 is TGTGCCAGCAGCCGCCTAGCGGGAGTTACCTCGAACGGGGAGCTGTTTTTT.

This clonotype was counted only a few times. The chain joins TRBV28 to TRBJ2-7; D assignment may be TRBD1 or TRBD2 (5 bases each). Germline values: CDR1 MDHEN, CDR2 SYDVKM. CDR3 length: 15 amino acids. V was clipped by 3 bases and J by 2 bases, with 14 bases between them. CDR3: CASSFQGDAAYEQYF. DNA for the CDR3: TGTGCCAGCAGTTTCCAGGGAGACGCGGCCTACGAGCAGTACTTC.

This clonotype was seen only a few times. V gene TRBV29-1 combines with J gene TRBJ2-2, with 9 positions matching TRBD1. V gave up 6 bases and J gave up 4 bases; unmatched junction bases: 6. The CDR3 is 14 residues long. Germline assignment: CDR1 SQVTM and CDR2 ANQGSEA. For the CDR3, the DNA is TGCAGCGTGGGGGGACAGGGAGGCACCGGGGAGCTGTTTTTT. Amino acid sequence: CSVGGQGGTGELFF.

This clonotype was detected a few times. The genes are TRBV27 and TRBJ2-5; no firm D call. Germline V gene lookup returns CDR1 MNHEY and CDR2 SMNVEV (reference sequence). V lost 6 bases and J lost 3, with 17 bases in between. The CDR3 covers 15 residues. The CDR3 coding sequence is TGTGCCAGCAGCCGCCCTGGCGTAGGAAAAGAGACCCAGTACTTC. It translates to CASSRPGVGKETQYF.

Written as DNA, the CDR3 is TGTGCCATCAGTGAGTCCACGGGACAGCACTACTTC. It yields the protein CAISESTGQHYF. The chain links TRBV10-3 to TRBJ2-5, with 7 bases matching TRBD1. CDR1 and CDR2 (germline): ENHRY, SYGVKD. V lost 0 bases and J lost 14; bases outside the gene matches: 6. CDR3 length equals 12 residues.

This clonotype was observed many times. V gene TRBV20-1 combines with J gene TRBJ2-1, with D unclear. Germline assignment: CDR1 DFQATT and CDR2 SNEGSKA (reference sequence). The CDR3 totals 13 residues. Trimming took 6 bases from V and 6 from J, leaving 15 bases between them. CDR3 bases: TGCAGTGCCGGGTCGCCCTCTGGCAATGAGCAGTTCTTC. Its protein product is CSAGSPSGNEQFF.

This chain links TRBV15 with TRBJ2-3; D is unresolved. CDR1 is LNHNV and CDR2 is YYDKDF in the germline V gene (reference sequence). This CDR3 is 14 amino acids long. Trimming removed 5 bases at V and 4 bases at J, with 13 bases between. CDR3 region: CATSPRLGPDTQYF. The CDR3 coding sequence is TGTGCCACCAGCCCCCGCCTAGGCCCAGATACGCAGTATTTT.

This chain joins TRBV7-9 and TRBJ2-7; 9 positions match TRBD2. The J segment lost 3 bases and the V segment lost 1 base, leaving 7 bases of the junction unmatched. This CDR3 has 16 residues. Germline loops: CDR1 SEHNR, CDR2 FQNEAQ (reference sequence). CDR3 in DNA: TGTGCCAGCAGCTTAGGTCTGCGGGAGGGCGACTACGAGCAGTACTTC. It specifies CASSLGLREGDYEQYF.

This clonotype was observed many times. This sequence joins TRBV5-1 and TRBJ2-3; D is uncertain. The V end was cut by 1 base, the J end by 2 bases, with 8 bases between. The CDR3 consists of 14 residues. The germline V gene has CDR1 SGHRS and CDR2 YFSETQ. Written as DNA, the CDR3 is TGCGCCAGCAGCTTGTTGCGGACCACAGATACGCAGTATTTT. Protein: CASSLLRTTDTQYF.

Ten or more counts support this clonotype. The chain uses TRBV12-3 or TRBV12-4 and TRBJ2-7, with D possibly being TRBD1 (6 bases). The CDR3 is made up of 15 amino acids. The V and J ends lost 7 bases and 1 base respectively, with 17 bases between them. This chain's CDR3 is CASTWGPGQSYEQYF. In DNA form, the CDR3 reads TGTGCCAGCACCTGGGGTCCGGGACAATCCTACGAGCAGTACTTC.

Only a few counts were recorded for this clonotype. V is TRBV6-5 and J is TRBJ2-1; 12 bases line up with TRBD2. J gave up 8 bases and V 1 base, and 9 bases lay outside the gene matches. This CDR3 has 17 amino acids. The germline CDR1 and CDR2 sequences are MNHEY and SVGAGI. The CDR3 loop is CASSYWGTSGPLHEQFF. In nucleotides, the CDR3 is TGTGCCAGCAGTTACTGGGGGACTAGCGGGCCCCTACATGAGCAGTTCTTC.

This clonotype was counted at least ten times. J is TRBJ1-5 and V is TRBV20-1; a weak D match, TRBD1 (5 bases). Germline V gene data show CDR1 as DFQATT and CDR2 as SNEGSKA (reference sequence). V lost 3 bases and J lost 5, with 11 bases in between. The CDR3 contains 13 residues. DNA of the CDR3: TGCAGTGCTAGCTTCAGGGAGGATCAGCCCCAGCATTTT. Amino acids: CSASFREDQPQHF.

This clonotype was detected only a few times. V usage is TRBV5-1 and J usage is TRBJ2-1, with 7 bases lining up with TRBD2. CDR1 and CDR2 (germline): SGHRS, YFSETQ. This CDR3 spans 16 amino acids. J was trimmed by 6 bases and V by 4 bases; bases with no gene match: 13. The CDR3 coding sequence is TGCGCCAGCAGCGCCCCCAGGGAGGGGTTGGTCAATGAGCAGTTCTTC. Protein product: CASSAPREGLVNEQFF.

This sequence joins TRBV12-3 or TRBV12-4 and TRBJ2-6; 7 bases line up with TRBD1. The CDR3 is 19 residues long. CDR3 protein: CTCSLSGTAFPSGANVLTF. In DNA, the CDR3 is TGTACCTGCAGTTTATCGGGGACAGCATTTCCCTCTGGGGCCAACGTCCTGACTTTC.

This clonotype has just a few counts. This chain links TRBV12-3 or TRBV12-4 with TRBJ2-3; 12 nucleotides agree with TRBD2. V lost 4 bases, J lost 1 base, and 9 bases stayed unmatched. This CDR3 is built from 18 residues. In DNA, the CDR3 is TGTGCCAGCAGTTCTACCGGACTAGCGGGATACGGCACAGATACGCAGTATTTT. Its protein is CASSSTGLAGYGTDTQYF.

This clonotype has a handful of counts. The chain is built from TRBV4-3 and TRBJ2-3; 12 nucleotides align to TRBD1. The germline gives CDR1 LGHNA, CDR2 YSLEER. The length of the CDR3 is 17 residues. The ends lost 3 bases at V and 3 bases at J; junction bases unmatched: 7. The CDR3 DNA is TGCGCCAGCAGCCATCCGGAGGGACAGGGGGCAACAGATACGCAGTATTTT. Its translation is CASSHPEGQGATDTQYF.

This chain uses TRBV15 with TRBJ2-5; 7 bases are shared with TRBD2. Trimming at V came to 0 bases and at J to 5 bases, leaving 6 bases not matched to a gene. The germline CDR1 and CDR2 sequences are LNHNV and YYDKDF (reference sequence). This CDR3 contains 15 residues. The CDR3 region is CATSRDPGGGETQYF. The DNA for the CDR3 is TGTGCCACCAGCAGAGATCCGGGGGGAGGGGAGACCCAGTACTTC.

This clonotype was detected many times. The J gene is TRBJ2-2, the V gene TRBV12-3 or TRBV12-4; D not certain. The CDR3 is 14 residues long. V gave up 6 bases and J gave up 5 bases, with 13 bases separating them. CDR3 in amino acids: CASSPPHGTGELFF. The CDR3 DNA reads TGTGCCAGCAGCCCCCCCCATGGAACCGGGGAGCTGTTTTTT.

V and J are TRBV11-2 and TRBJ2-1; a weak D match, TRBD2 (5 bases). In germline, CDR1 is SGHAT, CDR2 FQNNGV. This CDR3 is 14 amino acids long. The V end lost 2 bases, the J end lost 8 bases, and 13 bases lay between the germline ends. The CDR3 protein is CASSLSRGGDEQFF. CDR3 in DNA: TGTGCCAGCAGCTTATCCCGGGGTGGCGATGAGCAGTTCTTC.

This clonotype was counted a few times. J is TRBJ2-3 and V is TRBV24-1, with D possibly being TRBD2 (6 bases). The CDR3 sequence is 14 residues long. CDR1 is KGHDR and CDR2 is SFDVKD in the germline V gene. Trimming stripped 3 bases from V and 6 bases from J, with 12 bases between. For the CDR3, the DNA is TGTGCCACCAGTGATGTCTCCCGGGGGGATACGCAGTATTTT. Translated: CATSDVSRGDTQYF.

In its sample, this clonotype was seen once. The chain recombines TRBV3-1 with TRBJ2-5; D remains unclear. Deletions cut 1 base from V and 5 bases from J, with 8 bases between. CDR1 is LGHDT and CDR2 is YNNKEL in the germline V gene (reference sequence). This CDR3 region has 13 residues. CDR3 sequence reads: CASSQGPWETQYF. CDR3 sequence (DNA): TGTGCCAGCAGCCAAGGTCCCTGGGAGACCCAGTACTTC.

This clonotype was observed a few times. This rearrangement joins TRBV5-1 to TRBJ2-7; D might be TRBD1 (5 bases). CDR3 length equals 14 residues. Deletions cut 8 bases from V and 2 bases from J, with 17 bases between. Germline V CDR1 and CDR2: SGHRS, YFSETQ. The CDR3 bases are TGCGCCAGTCAGATCAATCCGACAGCCTACGAGCAGTACTTC. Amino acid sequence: CASQINPTAYEQYF.